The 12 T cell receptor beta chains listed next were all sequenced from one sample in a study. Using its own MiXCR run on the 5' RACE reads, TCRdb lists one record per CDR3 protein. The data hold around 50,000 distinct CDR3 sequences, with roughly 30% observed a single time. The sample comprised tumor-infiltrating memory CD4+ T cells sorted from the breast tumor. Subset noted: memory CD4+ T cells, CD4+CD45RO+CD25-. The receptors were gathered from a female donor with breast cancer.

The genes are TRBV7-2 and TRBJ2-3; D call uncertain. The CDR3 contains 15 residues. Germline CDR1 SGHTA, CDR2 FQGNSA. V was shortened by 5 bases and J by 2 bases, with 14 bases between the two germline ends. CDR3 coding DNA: TGTGCCAGCAGCCCACAATACTATAACACAGATACGCAGTATTTT. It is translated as CASSPQYYNTDTQYF.

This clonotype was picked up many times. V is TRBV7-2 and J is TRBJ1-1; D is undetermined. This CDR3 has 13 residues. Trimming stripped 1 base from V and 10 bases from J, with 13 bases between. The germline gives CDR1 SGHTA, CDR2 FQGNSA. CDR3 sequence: CASSLESGAAAFF. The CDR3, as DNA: TGTGCCAGCAGCTTAGAGTCGGGTGCGGCAGCTTTCTTT.

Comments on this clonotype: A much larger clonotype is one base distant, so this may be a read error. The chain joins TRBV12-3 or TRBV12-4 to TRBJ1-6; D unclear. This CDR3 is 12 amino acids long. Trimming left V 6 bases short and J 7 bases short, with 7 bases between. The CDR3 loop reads CASRSSNSPLHF. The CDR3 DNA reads TGTGCCAGCAGGTCATCGAATTCACCCCTCCACTTT.

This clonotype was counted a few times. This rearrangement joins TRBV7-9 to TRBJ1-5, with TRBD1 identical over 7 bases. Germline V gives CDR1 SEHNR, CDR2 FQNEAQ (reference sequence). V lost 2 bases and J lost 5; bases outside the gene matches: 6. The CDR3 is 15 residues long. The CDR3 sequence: CASSLRGGLDQPQHF. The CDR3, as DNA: TGTGCCAGCAGCTTAAGAGGGGGCCTCGATCAGCCCCAGCATTTT.

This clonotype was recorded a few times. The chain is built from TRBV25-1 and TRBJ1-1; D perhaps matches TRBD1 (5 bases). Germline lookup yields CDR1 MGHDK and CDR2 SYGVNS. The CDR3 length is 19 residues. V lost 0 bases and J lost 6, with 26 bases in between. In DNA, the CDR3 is TGTGCCAGCAGTGAATATCCCCCAGGACATGCTGGTTTAGTTTCTGAAGCTTTCTTT. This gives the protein CASSEYPPGHAGLVSEAFF.

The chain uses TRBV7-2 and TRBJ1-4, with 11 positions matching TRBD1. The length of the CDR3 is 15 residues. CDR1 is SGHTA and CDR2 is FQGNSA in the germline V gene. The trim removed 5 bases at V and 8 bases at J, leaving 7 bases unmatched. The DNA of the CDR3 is TGTGCCAGCAGCCACAGCGGGACAGGGGGAGAAAAACTGTTTTTT. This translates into CASSHSGTGGEKLFF. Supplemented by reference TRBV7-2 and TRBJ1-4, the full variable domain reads GAGVSQSPSNKVTEKGKDVELRCDPISGHTALYWYRQSLGQGLEFLIYFQGNSAPDKSGLPSDRFSAERTGGSVSTLTIQRTQQEDSAVYLCASSHSGTGGEKLFFGSGTQLSVL.

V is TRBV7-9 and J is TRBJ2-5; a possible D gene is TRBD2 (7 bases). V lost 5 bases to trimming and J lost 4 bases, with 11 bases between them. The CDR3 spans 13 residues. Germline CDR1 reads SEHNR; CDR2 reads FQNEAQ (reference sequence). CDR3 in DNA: TGTGCCAGCAGCACCGGGGGGCGAGAGACCCAGTACTTC. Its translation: CASSTGGRETQYF.

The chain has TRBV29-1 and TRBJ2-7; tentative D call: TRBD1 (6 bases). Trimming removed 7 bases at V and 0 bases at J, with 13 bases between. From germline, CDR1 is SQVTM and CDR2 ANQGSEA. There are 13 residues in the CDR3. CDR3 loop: CSADGQSSYEQYF. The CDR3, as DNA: TGCAGCGCTGACGGACAGAGCTCCTACGAGCAGTACTTC.

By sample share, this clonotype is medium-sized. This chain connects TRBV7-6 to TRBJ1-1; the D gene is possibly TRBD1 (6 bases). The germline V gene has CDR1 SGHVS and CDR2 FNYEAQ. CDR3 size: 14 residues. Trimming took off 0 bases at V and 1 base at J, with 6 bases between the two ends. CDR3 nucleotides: TGTGCCAGCAGCTTAGCAGGGGGGAACACTGAAGCTTTCTTT. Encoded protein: CASSLAGGNTEAFF.

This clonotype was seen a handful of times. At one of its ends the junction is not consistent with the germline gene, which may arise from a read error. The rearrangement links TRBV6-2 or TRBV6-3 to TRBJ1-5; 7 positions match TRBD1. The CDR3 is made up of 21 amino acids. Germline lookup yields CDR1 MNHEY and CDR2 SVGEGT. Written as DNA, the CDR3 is TGTGCCAGCAGTTTTCCGCGGTGGGAACAGGGGATTGGGGGTAGGGGCCAGCCCCAACATTTT. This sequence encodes CASSFPRWEQGIGGRGQPQHF.

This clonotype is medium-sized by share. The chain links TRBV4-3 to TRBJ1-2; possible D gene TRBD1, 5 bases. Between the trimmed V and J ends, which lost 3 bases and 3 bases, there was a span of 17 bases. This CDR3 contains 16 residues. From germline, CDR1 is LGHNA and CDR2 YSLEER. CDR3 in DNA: TGCGCCAGCAGCCACCAAGGTGCAGGGACGGACTATGGCTACACCTTC. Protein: CASSHQGAGTDYGYTF.

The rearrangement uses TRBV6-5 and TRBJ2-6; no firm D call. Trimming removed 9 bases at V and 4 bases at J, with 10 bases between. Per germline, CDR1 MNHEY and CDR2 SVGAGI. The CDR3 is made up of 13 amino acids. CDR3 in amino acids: CARIGAGANVLTF. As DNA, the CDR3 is TGTGCCAGAATCGGTGCAGGGGCCAACGTCCTGACTTTC.